A selection of T cell receptor beta chains follows, all from one sample in a study of beta chain features in type 1 diabetes. TCRdb's table, derived via immunoSEQ multiplex PCR, lists solely in-frame clones and lacks some. The sample gives tens of thousands of clones, about 63% of which show up once; about 1% is in the top ten. Specimen: stem cell memory CD4+ T cells from blood. The receptors here all came from a middle-aged woman with type 1 diabetes. The CDR3 runs from the conserved cysteine through the conserved F or W. D genes are given only for firm matches. A clone size is listed for some rows: how often the clone was seen (once, few, many), or a class if it is expanded.

j_call cdr3_length d_call clone_size v_call cdr3_aa cdr3_nt
TRBJ2-3 14 . . TRBV2 CASSPELVTDTQYF TGTGCCAGCAGCCCCGAGTTGGTTACAGATACGCAGTATTTT
TRBJ1-4 16 TRBD1 . TRBV7-9 CASRRGTGSTNEKLFF TGTGCCAGCAGACGTGGGACAGGGTCTACTAATGAAAAACTGTTTTTT
TRBJ1-5 14 . . TRBV4-3 CASSQTGSNQPQHF TGCGCCAGCAGCCAAACAGGGTCCAATCAGCCCCAGCATTTT
TRBJ1-1 13 . . TRBV6-4 CASSESGRGGSFF TGTGCCAGCAGTGAGTCAGGAAGGGGGGGTTCTTTCTTT
TRBJ2-7 14 TRBD1 . TRBV18 CASSPPGQGYEQYF TGTGCCAGCTCACCACCAGGACAGGGATACGAGCAGTACTTC
TRBJ2-7 16 TRBD1 . TRBV7-2 CASSLDRETISYEQYF TGTGCCAGCAGCCTAGACAGGGAAACTATCTCCTACGAGCAGTACTTC
TRBJ1-3 14 . . TRBV6-1 CASTRDTTGNTIYF TGTGCCAGCACACGGGACACTACTGGAAACACCATATATTTT
TRBJ2-6 15 . once TRBV11-2 CASLPRGAGANVLTF TGTGCCAGCCTTCCCAGGGGGGCTGGGGCCAACGTCCTGACTTTC
TRBJ2-7 14 . . TRBV10-3 CAISESGGVYEQYF TGTGCCATCAGTGAGTCAGGAGGGGTCTACGAGCAGTACTTC
TRBJ1-2 13 TRBD1 . TRBV6-5 CASSYNRGDGYTF TGTGCCAGCAGTTACAACAGGGGGGATGGCTACACCTTC
TRBJ2-3 15 . . TRBV11-3 CASSLAGQWTDTQYF TGTGCCAGCAGCTTGGCGGGCCAATGGACAGATACGCAGTATTTT
TRBJ1-4 17 . . TRBV5-8 CASSLGRVPGTNEKLFF TGTGCCAGCAGCTTGGGCAGGGTGCCGGGCACTAATGAAAAACTGTTTTTT
TRBJ2-2 16 . few TRBV5-1 CASSLAVELNTGELFF TGCGCCAGCAGCTTGGCCGTGGAGCTCAACACCGGGGAGCTGTTTTTT
TRBJ1-4 13 . . TRBV7-2 CASTRGGSEKLFF TGTGCCAGCACCCGGGGGGGCAGTGAAAAACTGTTTTTT
TRBJ2-1 12 . few TRBV5-6 CASSLVRNEQFF TGTGCCAGCAGCTTGGTGAGGAATGAGCAGTTCTTC
TRBJ2-3 15 . . TRBV7-8 CASSLMVTSTDTQYF TGTGCCAGCAGCTTAATGGTGACTAGCACAGATACGCAGTATTTT
TRBJ1-2 15 . . TRBV7-2 CASSLDRGGNYGYTF TGTGCCAGCAGCTTAGATCGGGGAGGTAACTATGGCTACACCTTC
TRBJ1-5 13 . . TRBV28 CASSLSVNQPQHF TGTGCCAGCAGTTTATCGGTCAATCAGCCCCAGCATTTT
TRBJ1-3 13 TRBD1 . TRBV29-1 CSVGDRSGNTIYF TGCAGCGTTGGGGACAGGAGTGGAAACACCATATATTTT
TRBJ2-3 15 TRBD1 few TRBV4-3 CASSQETGRVDTQYF TGCGCCAGCAGCCAGGAGACAGGGCGGGTAGATACGCAGTATTTT
TRBJ2-1 17 . few TRBV15 CATSSSRVGRGKNEQFF TGTGCCACCAGCTCTTCACGAGTTGGCCGAGGGAAGAATGAGCAGTTCTTC
TRBJ2-1 15 TRBD1 . TRBV25-1 CASSDPGQGNNEQFF TGTGCCAGCAGTGACCCGGGACAGGGGAACAATGAGCAGTTCTTC